Included here is one T cell receptor beta chain sequence, with context. Additional DNA sequences in this sample encode the identical CDR3. The V end lost 4 bases, the J end lost 5 bases, and 6 bases lay between the germline ends. The CDR3 is 11 residues long. Germline V lookup: CDR1 SNHLY, CDR2 FYNNEI. These data come from a study of shared clonotypes between healthy human individuals. There were only Caucasian adults among the donors, and all lived in Nashville, Tennessee. Authors' analysis steps: Filtering of immunoSEQ junctional sequences could not match full-length read filtering. Sequencing was performed with immunoSEQ multiplex PCR; in TCRdb, only in-frame clones are kept and a portion is missing. That table supplies the V and J calls and clone size; D and trimming were determined from the DNA. Altogether a few million clones are present, roughly nine tenths being singletons, with the ten largest covering over 0.12%.

The sequence was collected from a man in his late teens or twenties in good health. Sequencing was carried out using naive CD4+ T cells sorted from blood. Regarding subset: CD45RA+ positively selected. The chain has TRBV2 and TRBJ2-7; D ambiguous. CDR3 amino acids: CASSVLDEQYF. For the CDR3, the DNA is TGTGCCAGCAGTGTTCTCGACGAGCAGTACTTC.